This T cell receptor (beta chain) was sequenced in a study of T cell responses to AZD1222 COVID-19 vaccine. With respect to this clone: Its cognate antigen is unknown.

Data came from immunoSEQ multiplex PCR; TCRdb stores just in-frame clones and leaves some out. The sample carries approximately 190,000 clones, approximately 95% recorded once. The study, taken as a whole, reports: Seropositive AZD1222 recipients at baseline numbered only 5 or 6. There were repertoire samples only from the period after the peak T cell response. Possibly, clonal diversity was underestimated; donors were largely white British and included more females.

Trimming pared 2 bases from V and 4 bases from J, leaving 8 bases between. The germline V gene encodes CDR1 MNHEY and CDR2 SVGEGT. This CDR3 comprises 13 residues. This receptor was identified in an adult who received the AZD1222 COVID-19 vaccine. The chain uses TRBV6-2 or TRBV6-3 and TRBJ1-2; D gene unclear. This material consisted of peripheral blood, taken 28 days after the second AZD1222 dose. The DNA of the CDR3 is TGTGCCAGCAGTTACGGGCAGTTCTATGGCTACACCTTC. Residues: CASSYGQFYGYTF.